This entry concerns a single TCR beta chain. The PCR contained 60 Vbeta and 13 Jbeta primers. The table came from immunoSEQ multiplex PCR; TCRdb's copy has only in-frame clones and leaves some out. The repertoire has roughly 100,000 clones, more than 9.5% of them found once; the top ten carry approximately 16%. The entry originates in a study of cytomegalovirus exposure and HLA in healthy donors. V was clipped by 1 base and J by 0 bases; unmatched bases: 3. The germline V gene encodes CDR1 SGHDT and CDR2 YYEEEE. This CDR3 has 15 residues. V usage is TRBV5-6 and J usage is TRBJ2-7; 8 nucleotides line up with TRBD2. Sequenced input: PBMCs. The TCR comes from a man aged 40-49 years in good health and CMV-seropositive. The CDR3 bases are TGTGCCAGCAGCTTGACGGGAGGGAGCTCCTACGAGCAGTACTTC. Its translation: CASSLTGGSSYEQYF.